Following are 10 T cell receptor gamma chains from one sample sequenced in a study of Vδ1+ human thymocytes. Sequences come from RNA converted to cDNA by reverse transcription. CDR3 amplicons came from multiplex PCR with pooled V-gene forward and constant-region reverse primers. TCRdb reanalysed the multiplex PCR reads with CATT. There are about 36,000 gamma-chain clones in the sample; around 20% occur only once, and under 2% lies in the top ten. Study-level results: In the thymus, TRG and TRD repertoires looked highly polyclonal with Gaussian CDR3 lengths.

Their recognized antigens are unknown. Sequenced: Vdelta1+ gamma-delta thymocytes from the thymus. This sample's subset: FACS-sorted CD3+ TCRalphabeta- TCRVdelta1+ TCRVdelta2- thymocytes. Receptor source: a girl under three years old who had congenital heart surgery.

A note on this clone: One base away lies a much larger clone, so this may be a sequencing read error. Additional DNA sequences in this sample encode the identical CDR3. The V gene is TRGV2, the J gene TRGJ1 or TRGJ2. Germline V gene lookup returns CDR1 EGSNGY and CDR2 YDSYNSKV. J was trimmed by 1 base and V by 1 base; bases with no gene match: 4. CDR3 length: 14 residues. The CDR3 here is CATWDGPNYYKKLF. CDR3 nucleotide sequence: TGTGCCACCTGGGACGGTCCAAATTATTATAAGAAACTCTTT.

This clone was seen more than once but under ten times. A read error may be the cause here, since a much bigger clone is one base away. The chain carries TRGV2 and TRGJ1 or TRGJ2. V lost 2 bases, J lost 5 bases, and 3 bases stayed unmatched. Germline lookup yields CDR1 EGSNGY and CDR2 YDSYNSKV. This CDR3 contains 12 residues. CDR3 coding DNA: TGTGCCACCTGGGACGAGCATTATAAGAAACTCTTT. Translating it yields CATWDEHYKKLF.

The chain employs TRGV3 and TRGJ1 or TRGJ2. Germline CDR1 is VTNTFY and CDR2 is YDVSTARD (reference sequence). The CDR3 is 18 amino acids. J lost 0 bases, V lost 1 base, and 15 bases had no gene match. Here the CDR3 reads CATWDRIKETWNYYKKLF. Here the CDR3 DNA reads TGTGCCACCTGGGACAGAATTAAAGAAACCTGGAATTATTATAAGAAACTCTTT.

The chain employs TRGV9 and TRGJ1 or TRGJ2. Trimming at V came to 6 bases and at J to 0 bases, leaving 5 bases not matched to a gene. CDR1 and CDR2 from the germline V gene are GITISATS and ISYDGTV (reference sequence). The CDR3 extends over 13 amino acids. CDR3 DNA: TGTGCCTTGTGGCTATCGAATTATTATAAGAAACTCTTT. Encoded protein: CALWLSNYYKKLF.

This clone showed up just a few times. The chain has TRGV2 and TRGJP2. Germline CDR1 reads EGSNGY; CDR2 reads YDSYNSKV. After removal of 5 bases from V and 1 base from J, the junction contained 4 bases not matched to a gene. The CDR3 length is 14 residues. The CDR3 spells CATWAPSSDWIKTF. CDR3 DNA: TGTGCCACCTGGGCCCCTAGTAGTGATTGGATCAAGACGTTT.

The rearrangement joins TRGV3 to TRGJ1 or TRGJ2. Germline CDR1 is VTNTFY and CDR2 is YDVSTARD (reference sequence). The CDR3 contains 14 residues. Germline trimming cut 1 base from V and 0 bases from J; bases unmatched to any gene: 3. CDR3 sequence: CATWDRQNYYKKLF. For the CDR3, the DNA is TGTGCCACCTGGGACAGACAGAATTATTATAAGAAACTCTTT.

The V call is TRGV2, the J call TRGJ1 or TRGJ2. The CDR3 extends over 14 amino acids. From germline, CDR1 is EGSNGY and CDR2 YDSYNSKV. Trimming removed 0 bases from V and 5 bases from J; junction bases left unmatched: 7. The CDR3 here is CATWDGPVNYKKLF. The CDR3 region has the DNA TGTGCCACCTGGGACGGGCCGGTAAATTATAAGAAACTCTTT.

A note on this clone: The identical CDR3 is also encoded by other nucleotide sequences in the sample. The chain carries TRGV2 and TRGJP1. CDR3 length: 15 residues. CDR1 is EGSNGY, CDR2 YDSYNSKV, per germline. J was trimmed by 4 bases and V by 0 bases; bases with no gene match: 5. The CDR3 DNA reads TGTGCCACCTGGGACGGGCCGAGCACTGGTTGGTTCAAGATATTT. It is translated as CATWDGPSTGWFKIF.

Regarding this clone: The junction differs from germline at one of its ends, possibly a read error. The chain combines TRGV3 with TRGJ1 or TRGJ2. This CDR3 comprises 15 residues. Per germline, CDR1 VTNTFY and CDR2 YDVSTARD (reference sequence). The DNA for the CDR3 is TGTGCCGCCTGGGACAGGCCTTCACTAGATTATAAGAAACTCTTT. Translating gives CAAWDRPSLDYKKLF.

Regarding this clone: This sample includes further DNA sequences coding for the same CDR3. The chain recombines TRGV3 with TRGJ1 or TRGJ2. CDR3 length equals 14 residues. The V and J ends lost 0 bases and 4 bases, in that order; junction bases with no gene match: 6. The V gene's germline CDR1 is VTNTFY and CDR2 YDVSTARD (reference sequence). CDR3 sequence: CATWDRLGYYKKLF. The CDR3 DNA reads TGTGCCACCTGGGACAGGCTCGGGTATTATAAGAAACTCTTT.